This T cell receptor beta chain was found in a study of T cells in Graves' hyperthyroidism and ophthalmopathy (dated by TCRdb to the late 2010s). As for the study more broadly: Peripheral blood was sampled at the time of initial diagnosis, prior to any treatment. In addition, the study compared T-cell repertoires in thyroid tissue and in blood from roughly six Graves' hyperthyroidism patients. The 100 or so discovery patients were randomly divided into training and test sets at a 7:3 ratio. Prospective prediction of ophthalmopathy was tested in an independent validation cohort of 18 to 20 hyperthyroidism patients and roughly 16 patients who later progressed to ophthalmopathy. The paper describes TCR Vbeta CDR3 sequencing of 140 or so peripheral blood samples, made up of about 40 ophthalmopathy patients, approximately 76 hyperthyroidism patients and roughly 17 progressor patients. After blood sampling, hyperthyroidism patients were treated with methimazole at a starting dose of 30 mg daily, and ophthalmopathy patients were treated with high-dose intravenous methylprednisolone. To identify distinguishing TCR V-J signatures, a discovery cohort of about 100 patients was used, comprising 43 with Graves' ophthalmopathy and around 60 with stable Graves' hyperthyroidism.

Stable Graves' hyperthyroidism was defined as no progression to ophthalmopathy during 18 months of follow-up. Hyperthyroidism patients were aged 18 to 65 years and newly diagnosed, with disease duration of less than 2 months. The study excluded patients with uncontrolled infections, other autoimmune diseases, pregnancy or lactation. Clinical symptoms, serum thyroxine and TRAb, thyroid ultrasound, and orbital computed tomography formed the basis for the diagnoses. PBMCs were separated from approximately 9.9 ml of fresh peripheral blood using Ficoll-Paque density gradient centrifugation. Total RNA was extracted using Trizol reagent, and RNA quality was assessed on an Agilent 2100 Bioanalyzer. Overall study outcomes, separate from this receptor: Sample size was not statistically predetermined, and investigators were not blinded to group allocation. In validation, progression to ophthalmopathy was predicted by the model with more than 65% sensitivity and just over 72% specificity, a median of about 6.4 months before onset. Ophthalmopathy was separated from stable hyperthyroidism by a 13 V-J signature model, with approximately 89% sensitivity and about 84% specificity obtained in cross-validation and 80%/75% obtained in testing. Most expanded thyroid clonotypes (frequency above 0.001) were also detected in blood, suggesting blood repertoires may reflect thyroid immune responses.

CDR1 and CDR2, per the germline V gene, are KGHSH and LQKENI. The CDR3 spans 15 residues, from the cysteine through the phenylalanine. Only the CDR3 DNA stays, 45 bases, in frame from base 1. V gives up 5 bases and J gives up 2 bases, and the segment between their germline ends measures 14 bases. The TCR beta CDR3 regions were amplified from the RNA transcripts. A first-round RT-PCR of the TCR CDR3 used the HTBI primer set with the Qiagen OneStep RT-PCR kit. Libraries were constructed in a second round of multiplex PCR, after which size selection and purification were carried out. Sequencing of the libraries was done on an Illumina HiSeq2000 using paired-end 100 bp reads. On the authors' methods: Raw data were processed with SOAPnuke, discarding reads with adapters, uncalled bases, mean Phred below 15, or no exact constant-primer or identifier match. COPE v1.2.5 was used to merge the high-quality paired reads, and each unique nucleotide sequence was defined as a clonotype. MiTCR v1.1 was used to align the clonotypes against IMGT TRBV, TRBD and TRBJ reference segments. Only V-J combinations with frequency above 0.0001, covering 99% to 99.2% of repertoires, were analysed. A TCS score was defined as the ratio between F50 (clonal expansion) and ExV (chaos), using BLOSUM62-based TCRdist between CDR3 peptides within each V-J. Welch's t-statistics and random forest reduced 500 to 550 V-J features to under 15, which were used in a naive Bayes classifier (R e1071). TCRdb reprocessing: public reads trimmed at Q25 with fastp, clones called with MiXCR, in-frame beta chains kept. Each CDR3 protein gets just one entry, which takes the most common genes and DNA from the rows behind it. The V and J calls shown here were made by TCRdb, not taken from the authors' results. Within this sample are approximately 590,000 distinct CDR3 sequences, with 15% to 19% of them counted one time only. 7.3% of the sample lies in the top ten.

This clonotype occurred many times. Its antigen specificity is not known. The input lacks base qualities; no much larger clone sits a single base away. Sequencing was performed on blood. The sequence is built from TRBV18 and TRBJ2-3; the best D guess is TRBD1, with 6 bases matching. The origin of this receptor is a woman aged 30 to 39 with Graves' hyperthyroidism. The bases are TGTGCCAGCTCAGCCTACGGGACAAACACAGATACGCAGTATTTT. It specifies CASSAYGTNTDTQYF.